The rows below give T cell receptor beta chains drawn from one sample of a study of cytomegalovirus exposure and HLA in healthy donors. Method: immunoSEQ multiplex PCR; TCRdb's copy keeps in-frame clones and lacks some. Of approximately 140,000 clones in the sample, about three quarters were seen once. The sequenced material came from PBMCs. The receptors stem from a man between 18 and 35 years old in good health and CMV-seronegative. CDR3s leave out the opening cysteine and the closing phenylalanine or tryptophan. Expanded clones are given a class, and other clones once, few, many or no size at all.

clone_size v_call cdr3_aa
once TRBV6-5 ASSYTSGSETQY
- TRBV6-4 ASSLSPGTIPNEQF
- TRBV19 ASRLGTRGNTEAF
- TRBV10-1 ASSTNRRVADTQY
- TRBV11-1 ASRALISRVLGRADEQF
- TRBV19 ASTLGGGTEQY
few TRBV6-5 ASSTMPGDYGYT
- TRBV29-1 SGGLAGDNEQF
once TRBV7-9 ASSDVPGLGGELF
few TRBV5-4 ASSTVMTGELF
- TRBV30 AWSLTAGSVSYEQY
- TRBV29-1 SVVGQGYTGELF
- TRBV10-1 ASSRDMSTDTQY
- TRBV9 ASSASGLAGWETQY
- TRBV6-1 ASSEAGLPDTQY
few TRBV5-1 ASSLDRTYEQY
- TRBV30 AWDSQATGGTQY
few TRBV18 ASSPAQGYDNEQF
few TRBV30 AWDTPGTGRAEAF
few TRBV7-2 ASSLDRDRNYGYT
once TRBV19 ASSTDRVPNYGYT
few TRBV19 ASSQGGRRNTEAF
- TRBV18 ASSPPGLAVYNEQF
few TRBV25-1 ASSGAQGQYYGYT
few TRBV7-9 ASSPRRLAGAPYEQY
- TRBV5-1 ASSGGTGDNSPLH
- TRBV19 ASSIVNRGLLNQPQH
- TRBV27 ASSLSLISLGTVTMNTEAF
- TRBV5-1 ASSAGSGDGYT
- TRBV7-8 ASSFPPAGAVEKLF
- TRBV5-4 ASSLGATAYGYT
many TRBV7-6 ASSDTGTGELF
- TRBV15 ATSETSTRTSRETQY
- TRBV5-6 ASSYGLAGIPNTGELF
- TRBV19 ASTRAAGRGLGANVLT
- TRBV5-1 ASTMTGKSYEQY
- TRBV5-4 ASSLEMGGLDEQF
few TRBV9 ASSPGLLNTGELF
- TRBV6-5 ATGTGDTGELF
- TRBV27 ASSFGGGWSPLH
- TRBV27 ASSSLLAREGPTGELF
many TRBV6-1 ATVGRSYNEQF
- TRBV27 ASSSSIEYLYANTGELF
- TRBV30 AWSRQGHTEAF
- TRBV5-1 ASSLGGDQPQH
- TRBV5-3 ARSFRLGLTRFNSPLH
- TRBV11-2 ASSFNYEQY
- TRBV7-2 ASSIGLAGTGELF
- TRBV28 ASSLSDGTGGRPQH
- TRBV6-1 ASSDLLAPSYNEQF
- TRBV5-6 ASRENNYGYT
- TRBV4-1 ASSQARQGTSYEQY
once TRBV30 AWSVEKGTSGRSSYEQY
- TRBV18 ASSPAGGFVTF
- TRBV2 ASSLLDRATEAF
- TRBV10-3 AISERSGGRGLAYT
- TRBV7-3 ASSLFGGAVSSTDTQY
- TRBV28 ASRKPGTGVTDTQY
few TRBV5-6 ASSFSGRPVELF
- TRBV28 ASSFSGRVTGELF